This TCR beta chain was captured by sequencing in a study of OX40 agonist ivuxolimab in advanced cancers. Study information: It was permissible to have had prior anti-PD-1, anti-PD-L1 or anti-CTLA-4 therapy, and around 40% had some. There were three patients with partial responses, one having hepatocellular carcinoma and two cutaneous melanoma. Findings of the study overall: In the 0.1-3.0 mg/kg groups, partial responders showed among the lowest expansion.

Baseline was the first blood sampling point, followed by cycle 4 day 1 and cycle 7 day 1. CDR3 length: 14 amino acids. Per germline, CDR1 SGHRS and CDR2 YFSETQ. The ends were cut back, 0 bases at V and 2 bases at J, with 9 bases in the middle. Regarding this clone: The antigen is unknown.

Method: immunoSEQ multiplex PCR; TCRdb's copy keeps in-frame clones and lacks some. The sample consists of 70,000 to 80,000 clones, 88% of them appearing once. The source was CD4+ or CD8+ T cells sorted from blood, collected in a trial of the OX40 agonist ivuxolimab. This TCR came from an adult with an advanced solid tumor such as melanoma, head and neck, liver or kidney cancer. The chain couples TRBV5-1 to TRBJ2-7; D is unclear. CDR3 residues: CASSLGEGAYEQYF. In DNA, the CDR3 is TGCGCCAGCAGCTTGGGCGAAGGAGCCTACGAGCAGTACTTC.